This T cell receptor (beta chain) was captured in a study of cytomegalovirus exposure and HLA in healthy donors (dated by TCRdb to the late 2010s). Some background on the complete study: In an earlier analysis of 550 to 750 of the donors, roughly 300 Gb of sequence data and 90 million to 120 million unique TCR beta sequences from about 190 million T cells were reported. An early release that covered more than 550 HLA-typed donors contained approximately 300 gigabases of sequencing data and tens of millions of unique TCR sequences. The genetic ancestry cluster associated with self-reported Caucasian donors included 81% of the 398 genotyped donors. The study aimed to test whether signatures of past pathogen exposure could be identified by cataloging public T cell receptors. Using immunosequencing, the study profiled T cell repertoires from fewer than 700 subjects and related those repertoires to cytomegalovirus serostatus. Along with the roughly 610-subject first cohort, a separate validation cohort of more than 90 different subjects was used. To predict cytomegalovirus infection status, the study combined high-throughput TCR immunosequencing, statistical association of individual TCRs with disease status, and machine learning. In a later analysis, previously published TCR beta repertoires from 670 or so donors were re-analyzed and high-resolution HLA genotyping was added so that TCR occurrence patterns could be studied. Rather than drawing on any new phenotypic data, the later analysis identified candidate immune exposures from TCR beta sequences and the way those sequences occurred across donors. An earlier analysis of 500 to 750 of the donors applied high-throughput TCR beta sequencing to assess whether each TCR beta V gene segment acted as functional or pseudogenic. Donor age, sex, ethnicity and CMV serostatus were collected together with the repertoire data. A later genetic analysis took genome-wide SNP genotypes for about 60% of the roughly 670 donors and used that subset as a discovery cohort. Every discovery cohort repertoire had been produced on one sequencing platform. Class I and class II HLA loci were covered by the typing at four-digit resolution. The number of typed donors differed by locus: about 620-630 for A, B, C, DRB1 and DQB1; approximately 520 for DQA1; roughly 600 for DPA1; and roughly 450 for DPB1. A few DR-DQ haplotypes were treated as single units for association and clustering because of strong linkage in the cohort. On average, roughly 240,000 unique TCR beta nucleotide sequences were sequenced per donor among about 400 genotyped donors of the cohort, with roughly 20% of those sequences being non-productive.

In total, 500 to 700 healthy bone marrow donors made up the cohort. Cohort members were all nominally healthy when sampled, although unrecorded immune exposures were likely present. The donor tested CMV seropositive and was one of the 289 seropositive cohort members. Each donor provided a peripheral blood sample, and peripheral blood mononuclear cells were used for TCR beta sequencing. Genomic DNA extraction from the blood cell samples was performed with the Qiagen DNeasy Blood Extraction Kit. Study-wide findings and limitations: The classifier was reported to diagnose cytomegalovirus status with high specificity and sensitivity in both the original and validation cohorts. In vitro tests confirmed that a few of the cytomegalovirus-associated TCR beta chains recognize cytomegalovirus antigens. Because counts were too low, roughly 16 rarely observed V segments, including chromosome 9 orphons, were left out of the earlier analysis of a few hundred of the donors. A later analysis associated 15,000 or so TCR beta sequences with specific HLA alleles at a false discovery rate of 0.05. In an earlier analysis of 500 to 650 of the donors, most TCR beta V segments appeared in productive rearrangements about 87% or about 30% of the time, broadly matching IMGT annotations. A further reported finding was that TCR beta sequences accurately predicted the HLA-A and HLA-B alleles for most subjects in the first cohort. Linkage disequilibrium might explain the correlated functional status among segregating V segments, but an unknown experimental factor could not be excluded. A group of highly shared sequence variants was considered likely to be a technical artifact of the sequencing pipeline. Only TCR beta chains were sequenced in this cohort, and the absence of alpha or paired-chain data limited detectable features. A later analysis found that most CMV-associated TCR beta chains appeared HLA-restricted, with HLA associations seemingly driven largely by CMV exposure. HLA typing was unavailable for some donors at each locus, so association tests used only the typed subset. While some public TCRs were present in many individuals, most TCR sequences turned up only very rarely across donors. The authors suggested that the approach could potentially be extended to other disease states and immunological phenotypes. Presence/absence analyses assumed roughly uniform sequencing depth across donors, an assumption that may not hold. A later genetic analysis associated a missense DCLRE1C variant with V-gene and J-gene trimming of TCR beta chains, and an independent cohort replicated the association. The only immune exposure information available for the cohort was CMV serostatus. A later analysis reported that several top co-occurrence clusters appeared linked to parvovirus B19, influenza, CMV and Epstein-Barr virus. Compared with the roughly 710-donor mean, donors in an Asian-associated ancestry cluster had fewer N-insertions in productive TCRs, according to a later genetic analysis. In the study, some 180 TCR beta chains were listed as associated with cytomegalovirus. Strong co-occurrence of HLA alleles, especially DR and DQ, made assigning TCR associations to individual alleles difficult. According to a later analysis, TCR association rates differed among HLA loci, with DRB1 alleles showing the most associated TCRs and HLA-C alleles showing the fewest. Some IMGT-functional V segments, including TRBV6-2 and TRBV6-3, could not be distinguished by the 87-base-pair reads and were therefore excluded. A later analysis found that HLA-associated TCR beta chains were more clonally expanded and had lower generation probabilities than equally common non-associated chains.

This clone came up a few times. Which antigen it targets is not known. No clone much larger than this one lies a single base away; base qualities are absent. The CDR3 starts with the cysteine, ends with the phenylalanine, and has 16 residues. Solely the CDR3 DNA is kept, with 48 bases framed from the first base. At the junction V is shortened by 5 bases and J by 0 bases, with 13 bases in between. CDR1 is given as SGHAT and CDR2 as FQNNGV, both from the germline V gene. The library was built by means of the immunoSEQ multiplex PCR assay. For the multiplex PCR, a mixture combining 60 forward primers for TCR Vbeta segments and 13 reverse primers for TCR Jbeta segments was used. The CDR3 region of rearranged TCR beta genes was amplified from genomic DNA by a multiplex PCR assay. Amplified TCR beta libraries were sequenced as 87-base-pair reads on the Illumina HiSeq System. For the original study's pipeline: In a later analysis, tens of millions of unique TCR beta chains were counted across the 500 to 700 repertoires, and about 10 million of these chains were shared by at least two donors. To remove PCR and sequencing errors, raw reads were error-corrected and collapsed into unique sequences using a nearest-neighbor algorithm that merged closely related sequences. CDR3 sequences were aligned to IMGT reference sequences to assign V, D and J gene segments. For a sequence to be retained, a match of at least six nucleotides to both a V gene segment and a J gene segment was required. A rearrangement counted as productive if the CDR3 had no stop codons and remained in frame with V and J, and every other rearrangement counted as non-productive. Following IMGT convention, CDR3 was defined as the stretch from the second conserved V-encoded cysteine to the conserved J-encoded phenylalanine. In an earlier analysis of around 600 of the donors, sequences lacking an unambiguous match to a single V gene segment were excluded. An earlier analysis of fewer than 750 of the donors called V segments functional above 56.7% productive rearrangements and segregating when the between-donor standard deviation exceeded 5%. A statistical classification framework was developed to diagnose cytomegalovirus status using the catalog of TCR beta chain sequences. A later analysis assigned V and J genes by comparing TCR nucleotide sequences with IMGT/GENE-DB human TR gene sequences. The TCRdist pipeline was used in a later analysis to assign CDR3 sequences and most-parsimonious VDJ recombination scenarios. In a later analysis, each TCR beta chain was defined by its CDR3 amino acid sequence together with its V-gene family, and reads lacking a unique V-gene family were excluded. In a later analysis, 500 to 650 highly shared, low-generation-probability nucleotide sequences were removed to address suspected cross-contamination and a sequencing artifact. In a later analysis, a clonal expansion index for each public chain was calculated from normalized within-repertoire ranks of inferred template counts. In a later analysis, generation probabilities were computed using a VDJ recombination model fitted to out-of-frame rearrangements, and the results were checked against IGoR. In a later analysis, TCR-TCR, TCR-HLA and TCR-CMV co-occurrence was scored with hypergeometric tests, and a repertoire-size bias correction was applied to TCR pairs. To estimate false discovery rates, a later analysis permuted the HLA or CMV assignments 20 times. In a later analysis, co-occurring TCRs were grouped with DBSCAN, and TCRdist sequence similarity was added when clustering was performed within HLA-allele-positive subsets. Co-occurrence clustering excluded repertoires with fewer than 30,000 or more than 120,000 public chains, plus five with anomalous nucleotide sharing. In TCRdb, the immuneACCESS table is reduced to in-frame sequences with V and J assigned. These tables do not hold every clone; where another copy was compared, an unresolved V gene accounts for under half, and the others remain unexplained. V and J calls and clone size are given by that table; D and trimming were obtained from the DNA. This sample comprises about 130,000 clones, roughly 71% of them detected only once. The ten largest clonotypes hold 5.8% of the sample.

The sample comprised PBMCs. The sequence is built from TRBV11-2 and TRBJ1-4; tentative D gene TRBD1, with 6 bases matching. This clonotype originated in a woman in her forties or fifties in good health and CMV-seropositive. The sequenced DNA: TGTGCCAGCAGCCGACAGGCAACTGCAACTAATGAAAAACTGTTTTTT. It encodes CASSRQATATNEKLFF.